This TCR beta chain derives from a study of T cells in Graves' hyperthyroidism and ophthalmopathy. CDR1 and CDR2 from the germline V gene are SGHAT and FQNNGV. V was pared by 3 bases and J by 7 bases, with 16 bases between. The CDR3 has 14 residues. Using RNA transcripts as the source, TCR beta CDR3 regions were amplified. Researchers ran a first-round RT-PCR on the TCR CDR3 using the HTBI primer set. TCRdb used MiXCR to reprocess the multiplex PCR reads, holding one entry per CDR3 protein. The sample yields some 740,000 distinct CDR3 sequences, 14% seen once. Based on clinical symptoms, serum thyroxine and TRAb, thyroid ultrasound and orbital computed tomography, diagnoses were reached. The authors took PBMCs from about 9.5 ml fresh peripheral blood.

This receptor was obtained from a woman younger than 30 with Graves' hyperthyroidism. The sequencing input was blood. The rearrangement joins TRBV11-2 to TRBJ2-7; the D gene is possibly TRBD1 (6 bases). CDR3 region: CASSLATGVGEQYF. As DNA, the CDR3 is TGTGCCAGCAGCTTGGCGACAGGAGTGGGGGAGCAGTACTTC.